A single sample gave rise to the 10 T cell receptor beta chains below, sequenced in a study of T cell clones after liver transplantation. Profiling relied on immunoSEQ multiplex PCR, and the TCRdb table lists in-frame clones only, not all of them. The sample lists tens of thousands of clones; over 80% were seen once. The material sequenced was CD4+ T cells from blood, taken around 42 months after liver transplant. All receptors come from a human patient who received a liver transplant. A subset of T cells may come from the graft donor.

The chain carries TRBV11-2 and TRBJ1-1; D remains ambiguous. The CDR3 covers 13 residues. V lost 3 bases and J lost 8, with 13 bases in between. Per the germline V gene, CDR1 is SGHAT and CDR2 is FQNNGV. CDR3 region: CASSFILRQEAFF. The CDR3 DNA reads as TGTGCCAGCAGCTTTATTTTGAGGCAGGAAGCTTTCTTT.

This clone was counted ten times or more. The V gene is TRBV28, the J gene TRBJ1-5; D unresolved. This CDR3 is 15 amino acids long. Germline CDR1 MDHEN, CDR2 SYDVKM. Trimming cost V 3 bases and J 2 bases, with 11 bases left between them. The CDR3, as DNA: TGTGCCAGCAGTTTCGGCTGGGTGCGCAATCAGCCCCAGCATTTT. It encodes CASSFGWVRNQPQHF.

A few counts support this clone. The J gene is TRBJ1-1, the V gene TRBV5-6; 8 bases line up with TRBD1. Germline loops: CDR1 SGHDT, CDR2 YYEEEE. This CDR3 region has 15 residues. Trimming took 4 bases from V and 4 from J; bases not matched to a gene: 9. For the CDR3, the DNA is TGTGCCAGCAGCACCCTACAGGGGGGAGGCACTGAAGCTTTCTTT. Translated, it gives CASSTLQGGGTEAFF.

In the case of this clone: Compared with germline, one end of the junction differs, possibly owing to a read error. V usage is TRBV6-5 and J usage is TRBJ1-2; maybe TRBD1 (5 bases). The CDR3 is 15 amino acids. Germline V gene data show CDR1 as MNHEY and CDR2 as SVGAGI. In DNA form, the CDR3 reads TGTGCCAGCAGTTACCCGACAGTAACGAACTATGGCTACACTTTC. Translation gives CASSYPTVTNYGYTF.

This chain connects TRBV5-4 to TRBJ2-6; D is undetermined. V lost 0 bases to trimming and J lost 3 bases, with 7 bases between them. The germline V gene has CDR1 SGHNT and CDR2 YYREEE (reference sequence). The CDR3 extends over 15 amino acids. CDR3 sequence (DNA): TGTGCCAGCAGCTTGGGAGGTAGTGGGGCCAACGTCCTGACTTTC. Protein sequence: CASSLGGSGANVLTF.

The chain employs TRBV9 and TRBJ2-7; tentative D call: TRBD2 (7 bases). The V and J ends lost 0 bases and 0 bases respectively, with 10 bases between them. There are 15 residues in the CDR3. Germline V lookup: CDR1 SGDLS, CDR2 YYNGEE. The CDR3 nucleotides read TGTGCCAGCAGCGTAGAGGCGGGGGCCTCCTACGAGCAGTACTTC. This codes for CASSVEAGASYEQYF.

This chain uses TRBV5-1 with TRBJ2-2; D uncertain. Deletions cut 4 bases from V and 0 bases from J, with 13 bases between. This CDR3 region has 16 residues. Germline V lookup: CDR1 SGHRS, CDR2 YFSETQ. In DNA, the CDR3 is TGCGCCAGCAGCCATCGGACGGGTACGAACACCGGGGAGCTGTTTTTT. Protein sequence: CASSHRTGTNTGELFF.

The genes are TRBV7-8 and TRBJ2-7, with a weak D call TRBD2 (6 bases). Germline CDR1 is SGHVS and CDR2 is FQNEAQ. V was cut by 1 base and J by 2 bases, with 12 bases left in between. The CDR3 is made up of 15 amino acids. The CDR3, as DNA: TGTGCCAGCAGCTTAGGACGGGAGTACCCCTACGAGCAGTACTTC. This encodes CASSLGREYPYEQYF. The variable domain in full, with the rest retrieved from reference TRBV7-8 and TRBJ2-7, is GAGVSQSPRYKVAKRGQDVALRCDPISGHVSLFWYQQALGQGPEFLTYFQNEAQLDKSGLPSDRFFAERPEGSVSTLKIQRTQQEDSAVYLCASSLGREYPYEQYFGPGTRLTVT.

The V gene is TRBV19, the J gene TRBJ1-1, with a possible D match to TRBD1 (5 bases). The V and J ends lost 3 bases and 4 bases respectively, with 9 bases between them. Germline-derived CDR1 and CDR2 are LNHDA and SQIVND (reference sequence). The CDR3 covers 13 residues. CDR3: CASSIRRATEAFF. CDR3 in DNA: TGTGCCAGTAGTATCCGCAGGGCCACTGAAGCTTTCTTT.

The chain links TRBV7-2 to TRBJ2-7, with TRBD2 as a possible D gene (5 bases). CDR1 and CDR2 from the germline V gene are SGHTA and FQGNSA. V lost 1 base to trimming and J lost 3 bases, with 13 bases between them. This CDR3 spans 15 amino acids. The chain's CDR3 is CASSLEGGFHYEQYF. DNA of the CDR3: TGTGCCAGCAGCTTAGAGGGCGGGTTTCACTACGAGCAGTACTTC.